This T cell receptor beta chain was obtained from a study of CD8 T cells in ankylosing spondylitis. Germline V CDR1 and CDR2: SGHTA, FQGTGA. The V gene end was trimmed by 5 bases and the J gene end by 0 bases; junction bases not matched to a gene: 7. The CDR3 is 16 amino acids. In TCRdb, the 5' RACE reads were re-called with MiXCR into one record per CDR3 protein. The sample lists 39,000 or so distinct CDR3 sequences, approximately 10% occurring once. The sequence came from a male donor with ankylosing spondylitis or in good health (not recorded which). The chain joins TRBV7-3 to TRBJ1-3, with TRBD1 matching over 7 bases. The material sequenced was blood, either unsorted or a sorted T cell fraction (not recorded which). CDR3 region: CASSPTGMTSGNTIYF. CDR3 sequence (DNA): TGTGCCAGCAGCCCGACAGGGATGACCTCTGGAAACACCATATATTTT.